The 15 T cell receptor beta chains in this list originate from one sample, sequenced in a study of blood T cell repertoires in COVID-19. TCRdb's table, derived via immunoSEQ multiplex PCR, lists solely in-frame clones and lacks some. The table includes roughly 250,000 clones, around 85% detected once. The sample was peripheral blood. The receptors originated from a human donor with COVID-19, enrolled during active disease. The donor label of this sample is uncertain.

This chain uses TRBV5-4 with TRBJ2-2; TRBD2 matches 8 bases. The CDR3 sequence is 15 residues long. CDR1 SGHNT and CDR2 YYREEE come from the germline V gene (reference sequence). V shed 4 bases and J 0 bases; nucleotides not matched to a gene: 2. CDR3 residues: CASSVLAANTGELFF. CDR3 coding DNA: TGTGCCAGCAGCGTACTAGCGGCGAACACCGGGGAGCTGTTTTTT.

The CDR3 DNA is TGTGCCAGCAGCGTTTACAGGGAGAACACTGAAGCTTTCTTT. The encoded protein is CASSVYRENTEAFF. The rearrangement uses TRBV7-2 and TRBJ1-1, with a tentative D call TRBD1 (6 bases). Trimming shortened V by 5 bases and J by 1 base, and 11 bases separated the two germline ends. Germline V gene sequence: CDR1 SGHTA, CDR2 FQGNSA. The CDR3 covers 14 residues. Complete variable domain (other parts from reference TRBV7-2 and TRBJ1-1): GAGVSQSPSNKVTEKGKDVELRCDPISGHTALYWYRQSLGQGLEFLIYFQGNSAPDKSGLPSDRFSAERTGGSVSTLTIQRTQQEDSAVYLCASSVYRENTEAFFGQGTRLTVV.

As DNA, the CDR3 is TGTGCCAGCAGCGGCCGGGAGCACACCGGGGAGCTGTTTTTT. Its translation is CASSGREHTGELFF. This chain links TRBV5-8 with TRBJ2-2; possible D gene TRBD2, 6 bases. The V end lost 4 bases, the J end lost 3 bases, and 10 bases lay between the germline ends. Germline values: CDR1 SGHTS, CDR2 YDEGEE. This CDR3 is 14 amino acids long.

The chain recombines TRBV28 with TRBJ1-5; 7 bases fit TRBD1. Germline assignment: CDR1 MDHEN and CDR2 SYDVKM. CDR3 length equals 17 residues. Trimming cost V 5 bases and J 0 bases; bases outside gene matches: 10. CDR3 coding DNA: TGTGCCAGCAGTCCAACAGGGGCTCCTTATAGCAATCAGCCCCAGCATTTT. This sequence encodes CASSPTGAPYSNQPQHF.

This chain links TRBV30 with TRBJ2-7; 14 nucleotides line up with TRBD2. This CDR3 spans 15 amino acids. The germline gives CDR1 GTSNPN, CDR2 SVGIG (reference sequence). The junction had 8 bases not matched to a gene; V was cut back by 1 base and J by 9 bases. In nucleotides, the CDR3 is TGTGCCTGGAGTGCCGGGACTAGCGGGAGTATGTGGCAGTACTTC. Encoded protein: CAWSAGTSGSMWQYF.

The chain has TRBV9 and TRBJ1-2; D unclear. The CDR3 covers 15 residues. Trimming stripped 0 bases from V and 7 bases from J, with 16 bases between. Per the germline V gene, CDR1 is SGDLS and CDR2 is YYNGEE. The chain's CDR3 is CASSVATQSVGGYTF. CDR3 coding DNA: TGTGCCAGCAGCGTAGCTACCCAGAGCGTGGGTGGCTACACCTTC.

The rearrangement uses TRBV7-3 and TRBJ1-1; tentative D call: TRBD1 (5 bases). The CDR3 spans 14 residues. V lost 5 bases to trimming and J lost 3 bases, with 13 bases between them. CDR1 and CDR2 from the germline V gene are SGHTA and FQGTGA. CDR3 loop: CASSAAGPHTEAFF. In DNA, the CDR3 is TGTGCCAGCAGCGCCGCGGGACCTCACACTGAAGCTTTCTTT.

This chain uses TRBV28 with TRBJ1-2; tentative D call: TRBD1 (5 bases). From germline, CDR1 is MDHEN and CDR2 SYDVKM. Trimming took off 5 bases at V and 8 bases at J, with 21 bases between the two ends. This CDR3 comprises 15 residues. The CDR3 bases are TGTGCCAGCAGTAACTACCGGGACTCAAGTCAAGGCTACACCTTC. Translating it yields CASSNYRDSSQGYTF.

This clone has just one count. The V and J genes are TRBV11-2 and TRBJ2-2, with D unresolved. Per germline, CDR1 SGHAT and CDR2 FQNNGV. V dropped 0 bases and J dropped 7 bases, with 12 bases sitting between them. The CDR3 spans 15 residues. The DNA for the CDR3 is TGTGCCAGCAGCTTAGACGCTACCCAGGACGGGGAGCTGTTTTTT. It specifies CASSLDATQDGELFF.

CDR3 loop: CASSLIPGVVQETQYF. The CDR3 DNA sequence: TGTGCCAGCAGCTTAATTCCGGGGGTGGTACAAGAGACCCAGTACTTC. The V call is TRBV7-3, the J call TRBJ2-5; a weak D match, TRBD2 (6 bases). CDR1 is SGHTA, CDR2 FQGTGA, per germline. Deletions cut 1 base from V and 2 bases from J, with 14 bases between. This CDR3 comprises 16 residues.

The V gene is TRBV5-4, the J gene TRBJ1-1; TRBD1 might be the D (6 bases). CDR3 length: 14 amino acids. CDR1 is SGHNT and CDR2 is YYREEE in the germline V gene (reference sequence). Trimming took off 9 bases at V and 4 bases at J, with 19 bases between the two ends. The CDR3 sequence is CATTLTGGGTEAFF. CDR3 nucleotide sequence: TGTGCCACTACGTTGACAGGCGGGGGCACTGAAGCTTTCTTT.

V and J are TRBV2 and TRBJ1-6; 9 bases map to TRBD1. CDR1 is SNHLY, CDR2 FYNNEI, per germline. The CDR3 sequence is 13 residues long. V shed 6 bases, J shed 10 bases, and the junction held 4 bases outside the gene matches. The CDR3 DNA reads as TGTGCCAGCAGACAGGGGGCACTATCACCCCTCCACTTT. This translates into CASRQGALSPLHF.

The sample holds one count of this clone. This chain uses TRBV7-6 with TRBJ2-1; 8 nucleotides match TRBD2. The V gene end was trimmed by 5 bases and the J gene end by 5 bases; junction bases not matched to a gene: 14. CDR1 SGHVS and CDR2 FNYEAQ come from the germline V gene. The CDR3 extends over 17 amino acids. The CDR3 region has the DNA TGTGCCAGCAGCCCAGAACTAGCGGAGGGGGGAAACAATGAGCAGTTCTTC. Translated, it gives CASSPELAEGGNNEQFF. Variable domain in full (rest from reference TRBV7-6 and TRBJ2-1): GAGVSQSPRYKVTKRGQDVALRCDPISGHVSLYWYRQALGQGPEFLTYFNYEAQQDKSGLPNDRFSAERPEGSISTLTIQRTEQRDSAMYRCASSPELAEGGNNEQFFGPGTRLTVL.

The chain has TRBV5-1 and TRBJ2-7; D perhaps matches TRBD2 (5 bases). The CDR3 length is 15 residues. V shed 4 bases and J shed 2 bases, with 16 bases lying between them. Germline V gene lookup returns CDR1 SGHRS and CDR2 YFSETQ. CDR3 loop: CASSLTGSAPYEQYF. CDR3 sequence (DNA): TGCGCCAGCAGCCTCACGGGGAGTGCACCCTACGAGCAGTACTTC.

This chain joins TRBV28 and TRBJ2-7; D unclear. V was trimmed by 2 bases and J by 1 base, leaving 9 bases between them. The CDR3 has 14 amino acids. Germline V lookup: CDR1 MDHEN, CDR2 SYDVKM. CDR3 loop: CASSLVVLSYEQYF. The DNA of the CDR3 is TGTGCCAGCAGTTTAGTCGTCTTATCCTACGAGCAGTACTTC.